This T cell receptor (beta chain) is drawn from a study of a mutant IDH1 vaccine in newly diagnosed glioma. Overall study: The study started vaccination 4-6 weeks after radiotherapy alone, or with temozolomide cycles.

The method was immunoSEQ multiplex PCR; TCRdb's version includes in-frame clones alone and lacks a portion of them. This sample has about 94,000 clones; nearly 90% occur once, and the top ten carry 0.7% to 0.95%. The CDR3 length is 14 residues. The germline gives CDR1 SGHDT, CDR2 YYEEEE. Deletions cut 0 bases from V and 2 bases from J, with 8 bases between. With respect to this clone: Its antigen remains unidentified.

Documented time point: week 47, end of study. Vaccination used 300 ug of mutant IDH1 20-mer peptide per dose, with topical imiquimod. The TCR was taken from a woman between 45 and 60 years old with glioma. The chain recombines TRBV5-6 with TRBJ2-5; possibly TRBD2 for D (6 bases). Sequences were derived from PBMCs, sampled from a glioma patient whose treatment included an IDH1 peptide vaccine. Written as DNA, the CDR3 is TGTGCCAGCAGCTTGGGGGCGGGACAAGAGACCCAGTACTTC. This encodes CASSLGAGQETQYF.